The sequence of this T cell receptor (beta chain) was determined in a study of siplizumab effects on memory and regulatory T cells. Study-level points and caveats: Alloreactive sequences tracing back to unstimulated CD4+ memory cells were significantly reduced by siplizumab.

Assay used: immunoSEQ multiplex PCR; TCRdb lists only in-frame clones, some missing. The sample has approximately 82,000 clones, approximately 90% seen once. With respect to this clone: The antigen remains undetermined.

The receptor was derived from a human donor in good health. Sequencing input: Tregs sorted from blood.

CDR3 bases: TGTGCCAGCAGCTCTCTCGACAGAGCTAACTATGGCTACACCTTC. Translated, it gives CASSSLDRANYGYTF. The V gene is TRBV5-4, the J gene TRBJ1-2; TRBD1 might be the D (5 bases). The germline V gene has CDR1 SGHNT and CDR2 YYREEE (reference sequence). V lost 3 bases, J lost 0 bases, and 12 bases lay in between. The CDR3 covers 15 residues.